What follows are 4 T cell receptor beta chains derived from one specimen sequenced in a study of cytomegalovirus exposure and HLA in healthy donors. PCR used 60 Vbeta primers and 13 Jbeta primers. Method: immunoSEQ multiplex PCR; TCRdb's copy keeps in-frame clones and lacks some. The table lists 150,000 to 200,000 clones, around 77% of them singletons. Sequencing was carried out using PBMCs. The source of these receptors is a woman aged 45 to 65 in good health and CMV-seropositive.

J is TRBJ2-4 and V is TRBV5-5; 9 bases are shared with TRBD1. This CDR3 region has 16 residues. CDR1 is SGHKS, CDR2 YYEKEE, per germline (reference sequence). V shed 4 bases and J 2 bases; nucleotides not matched to a gene: 7. CDR3 region: CASSLRDRATKNIQYF. As DNA, the CDR3 is TGTGCCAGCAGCCTACGGGACAGGGCGACCAAAAACATTCAGTACTTC.

The chain is built from TRBV11-2 and TRBJ1-1; TRBD1 aligns across 7 bases. The CDR3 is 13 amino acids. V trimming: 5 bases; J trimming: 10 bases; junction bases outside the gene matches: 10. Per the germline V gene, CDR1 is SGHAT and CDR2 is FQNNGV. The CDR3 DNA is TGTGCCAGCAGCCCAGGGGGGCAGGGTGGAGCTTTCTTT. It specifies CASSPGGQGGAFF.

This chain links TRBV7-9 with TRBJ1-5; D not certain. Trimming cost V 8 bases and J 6 bases, with 11 bases left between them. This CDR3 is 12 amino acids long. Germline values: CDR1 SEHNR, CDR2 FQNEAQ (reference sequence). The CDR3 DNA follows: TGTGCCAGCGGCTACTCTGGTCAGCCCCAGCATTTT. Encoded protein: CASGYSGQPQHF.

As DNA, the CDR3 is TGTGCCAGCAGTCGACAGGGACCTAGCTCCTACAATGAGCAGTTCTTC. This codes for CASSRQGPSSYNEQFF. The rearrangement joins TRBV11-3 to TRBJ2-1; 7 bases are a match to TRBD1. The germline V gene has CDR1 SGHNT and CDR2 YENEEA. V gave up 6 bases and J gave up 0 bases; unmatched junction bases: 8. The CDR3 covers 16 residues.